This TCR beta chain is from a study of shared clonotypes between healthy human individuals. Each subset's genomic DNA was split evenly across several immunoSEQ plates. Sequencing was performed with immunoSEQ multiplex PCR; in TCRdb, only in-frame clones are kept and a portion is missing. The sample shows under 2,000,000 clones, roughly 95% of them seen only once. Germline CDR1 reads MNHEY; CDR2 reads SMNVEV (reference sequence). The trim removed 5 bases at V and 5 bases at J, leaving 8 bases unmatched. The length of the CDR3 is 16 residues. As defined, naive CD8 cells were CD45RO-negative and positively selected for CCR7, with terminally differentiated effector memory CD45RA+ cells excluded. Overall study results and limits: Clonotype sharing among donors was expected to depend on sequencing depth. Non-shared clonotypes were found to have lower generation probabilities than the clonotypes that were shared by all four of the sorted-subset donors.

A note on this clone: Antigen: not known.

This sequence was found in a man between 18 and 29 years old in good health. The source material was naive CD8+ T cells sorted from blood. The rearrangement joins TRBV27 to TRBJ2-2, with 10 nucleotides matching TRBD2. CDR3 in DNA: TGTGCCAGCAGTCTGGTGGCTAGCGGGAGTACCGGGGAGCTGTTTTTT. Protein sequence: CASSLVASGSTGELFF.